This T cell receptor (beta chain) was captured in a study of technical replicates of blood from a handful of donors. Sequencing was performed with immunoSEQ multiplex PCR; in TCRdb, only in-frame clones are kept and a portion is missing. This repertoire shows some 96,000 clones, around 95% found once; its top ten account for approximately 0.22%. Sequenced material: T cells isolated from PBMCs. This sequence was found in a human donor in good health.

For the CDR3, the DNA is TGTGCCAGTGCTAGCGGAAACACGGACCATGAGCAGTTCTTC. Translated: CASASGNTDHEQFF. This sequence joins TRBV6-4 and TRBJ2-1; 7 bases are a match to TRBD2. The germline gives CDR1 MRHNA, CDR2 SNTAGT. V was pared by 9 bases and J by 8 bases, with 13 bases of the junction left unmatched. The CDR3 runs to 14 residues.